Reported below is one T cell receptor beta chain. It lacks a known antigen. Base qualities are not recorded, but no much larger clone differs from it by a single base. Per the germline V gene (reference sequence), LNHDA is the CDR1 and SQIVND is the CDR2. Deletion took 3 bases off V and 7 bases off J, with a span of 9 bases between the germline ends. The CDR3 runs 12 residues from the cysteine to the phenylalanine. The retained sequence is limited to the CDR3, 36 bases, with the frame set at the first base. This sample was included in a study of CD8+CD57+ T cells in acquired aplastic anemia (dated by TCRdb to 2017 to 2018). As for the study more broadly: DNA extracted from sorted CD4+ and CD8+ cells had a mean of roughly 3 ug, with a range of roughly 0.2 to 27.4 ug. Healthy donor samples averaged roughly 9.9 million reads for CD4+ and 11 million to 14 million for CD8+ cells.

The full study reports these points: Twenty-nine CD8+ CDR3 sequences were shared between patients and controls but appeared highly expressed in patients and within their immunodominant clones. CD8+ Simpson's diversity did not differ significantly between patients and healthy controls (P=0.060).

TCR beta VDJ combination and CDR3 sequence profiling used genomic DNA as the template. An Illumina HiSeq 2000 was used for TCR repertoire sequencing. Concerning the study's data processing: Repertoire assessment relied on Simpson's diversity index, CDR3 size and DJ length profiles, and TRBV/TRBJ rearrangement plots. The most abundant DNA sequence in the deep sequencing data was defined as the immunodominant clone. CDR3 amino acid sequences were checked for sharing between subjects and were compared against published repertoires and the VDJdb database. TCRdb applied fastp at Q25 and MiXCR to the public reads, then kept only in-frame beta chains. A single entry per CDR3 protein holds the most common genes and DNA from its merged rows. The V and J calls, along with clone size, are taken from TCRdb and not from the paper's own processing. A total of tens of thousands of distinct CDR3 sequences appear in this sample, approximately 50% of them only once. The top ten constitute roughly 8% of the sample.

TCR repertoires of sorted CD4+ and CD8+ blood T cells from severe aplastic anemia patients and healthy subjects were deep-sequenced in the study. Ficoll-Paque density gradient centrifugation was used to isolate peripheral blood mononuclear cells. Before DNA extraction, CD4+ and CD8+ T cells were sorted by FACS or by magnetic beads. The chain links TRBV19 with TRBJ1-1, with a weak D call of TRBD1 (5 bases match). This sequence originates from a human donor in good health, serving as a control. The specimen was sorted CD4+, CD8+, or CD8+CD57+ T cells (not recorded which) from PBMCs. The CDR3: CASSIYRGEAFF. At the DNA level, the sequence is TGTGCCAGTAGTATTTATAGGGGTGAAGCTTTCTTT.